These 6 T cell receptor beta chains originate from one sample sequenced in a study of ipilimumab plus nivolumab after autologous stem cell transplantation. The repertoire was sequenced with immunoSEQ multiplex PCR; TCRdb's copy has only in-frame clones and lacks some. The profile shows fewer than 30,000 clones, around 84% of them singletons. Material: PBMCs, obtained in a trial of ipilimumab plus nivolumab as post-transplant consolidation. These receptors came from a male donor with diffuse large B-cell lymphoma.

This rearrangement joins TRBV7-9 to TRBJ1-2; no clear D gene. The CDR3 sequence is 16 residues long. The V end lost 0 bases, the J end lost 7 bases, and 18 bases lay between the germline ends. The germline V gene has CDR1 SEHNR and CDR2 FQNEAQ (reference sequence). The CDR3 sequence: CASSLAAVLGHGGYTF. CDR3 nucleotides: TGTGCCAGCAGCTTAGCGGCGGTTCTCGGGCACGGTGGCTACACCTTC.

CDR3 coding DNA: TGCGCCAGCAGCTCGGAATCCCTTTTGGATACGCAGTATTTT. Protein sequence: CASSSESLLDTQYF. The chain is built from TRBV5-1 and TRBJ2-3; no clear D gene. V gave up 3 bases and J gave up 6 bases, with 14 bases separating them. This CDR3 region has 14 residues. Germline V gene data show CDR1 as SGHRS and CDR2 as YFSETQ.

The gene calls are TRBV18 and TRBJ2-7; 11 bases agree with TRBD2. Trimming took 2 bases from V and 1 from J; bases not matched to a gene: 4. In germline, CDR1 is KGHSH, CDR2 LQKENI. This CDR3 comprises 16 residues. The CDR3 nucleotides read TGTGCCAGCTCACCAGGGACTAGCGGCGCTTCCTACGAGCAGTACTTC. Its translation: CASSPGTSGASYEQYF.

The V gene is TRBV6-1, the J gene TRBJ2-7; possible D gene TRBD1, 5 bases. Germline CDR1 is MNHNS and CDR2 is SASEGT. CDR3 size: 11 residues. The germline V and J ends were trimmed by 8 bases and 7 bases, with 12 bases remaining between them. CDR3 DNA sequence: TGTGCCAGCTATGAAAAGGGGGAGCAGTACTTC. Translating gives CASYEKGEQYF.

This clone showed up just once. This CDR3 is CASSLQGALRTDTQYF. As DNA, the CDR3 is TGTGCCAGCAGCTTACAGGGGGCGCTTCGCACAGATACGCAGTATTTT. The chain uses TRBV7-8 and TRBJ2-3; 8 positions agree with TRBD1. This CDR3 contains 16 residues. The ends lost 2 bases at V and 1 base at J; junction bases unmatched: 5. Germline CDR1 reads SGHVS; CDR2 reads FQNEAQ.

For the CDR3, the DNA is TGTGCCAGCAGTTTGTCTACAGATACGCAGTATTTT. It specifies CASSLSTDTQYF. This chain connects TRBV6-6 to TRBJ2-3; D is uncertain. Trimming removed 4 bases at V and 3 bases at J, with 5 bases between. Looked up from germline, CDR1 is MNHNY and CDR2 is SVGAGI (reference sequence). This CDR3 spans 12 amino acids.